The next 17 T cell receptor beta chains were all read from a single sample in a study of cytotoxic CD8 clonotypes in ibrutinib-treated CLL. The assay was immunoSEQ multiplex PCR, and TCRdb's table has in-frame clones only and misses some. The table includes about 140,000 clones, 70% to 90% detected once. The specimen was PBMCs, collected after 36 months of ibrutinib treatment. These receptor sequences come from a human donor with chronic lymphocytic leukemia.

The V gene is TRBV18, the J gene TRBJ1-5; D is uncertain. Deletions cut 3 bases from V and 0 bases from J, with 9 bases between. Germline V lookup: CDR1 KGHSH, CDR2 LQKENI. The CDR3 spans 15 residues. Here the CDR3 reads CASSPTGYSNQPQHF. Written as DNA, the CDR3 is TGTGCCAGCTCACCGACGGGATATAGCAATCAGCCCCAGCATTTT.

V usage is TRBV7-6 and J usage is TRBJ2-5; 7 positions agree with TRBD2. The CDR3 length is 17 residues. The germline V gene encodes CDR1 SGHVS and CDR2 FNYEAQ. V trimming: 1 base; J trimming: 1 base; junction bases outside the gene matches: 9. The CDR3 region has the DNA TGTGCCAGCAGCTTAGGGGTCCTAGCGGACCTCCAAGAGACCCAGTACTTC. Translated: CASSLGVLADLQETQYF.

The genes are TRBV5-1 and TRBJ2-2; D gene unclear. CDR3 length equals 13 residues. Trimming took 4 bases from V and 3 from J, leaving 7 bases between them. Germline CDR1 reads SGHRS; CDR2 reads YFSETQ. The CDR3, as DNA: TGCGCCAGCAGCCAAACATACACCGGGGAGCTGTTTTTT. Protein sequence: CASSQTYTGELFF.

The V gene is TRBV25-1, the J gene TRBJ1-3; D unclear. V lost 1 base and J lost 0, with 10 bases in between. This CDR3 has 16 residues. CDR1 is MGHDK and CDR2 is SYGVNS in the germline V gene. CDR3 coding DNA: TGTGCCAGCAGTGAATTCATTAAGAGCTCTGGAAACACCATATATTTT. Translation gives CASSEFIKSSGNTIYF.

This rearrangement joins TRBV15 to TRBJ2-4, with D possibly matching TRBD2 (6 bases). V shed 0 bases and J shed 12 bases, with 12 bases lying between them. This CDR3 contains 13 residues. Germline CDR1 and CDR2: LNHNV and YYDKDF (reference sequence). CDR3 loop: CATSRDLAGTQYF. CDR3 sequence (DNA): TGTGCCACCAGCAGAGATTTGGCGGGGACTCAGTACTTC. The full variable domain, with the rest looked up from reference TRBV15 and TRBJ2-4, is DAMVIQNPRYQVTQFGKPVTLSCSQTLNHNVMYWYQQKSSQAPKLLFHYYDKDFNNEADTPDNFQSRRPNTSFCFLDIRSPGLGDTAMYLCATSRDLAGTQYFGAGTRLSVL.

The J gene is TRBJ2-1, the V gene TRBV25-1; D call uncertain. The CDR3 is made up of 11 amino acids. The V end was cut by 6 bases, the J end by 5 bases, with 5 bases between. The germline V gene encodes CDR1 MGHDK and CDR2 SYGVNS. The DNA for the CDR3 is TGTGCCAGCAGCCCTAACAATGAGCAGTTCTTC. It encodes CASSPNNEQFF. The full variable domain, its missing parts supplied by reference TRBV25-1 and TRBJ2-1, is EADIYQTPRYLVIGTGKKITLECSQTMGHDKMYWYQQDPGMELHLIHYSYGVNSTEKGDLSSESTVSRIRTEHFPLTLESARPSHTSQYLCASSPNNEQFFGPGTRLTVL.

This chain links TRBV6-1 with TRBJ2-2, with 7 bases matching TRBD1. The V and J ends lost 1 base and 1 base, in that order; junction bases with no gene match: 0. Germline CDR1 is MNHNS and CDR2 is SASEGT. The CDR3 loop spans 15 amino acids. In DNA form, the CDR3 reads TGTGCCAGCAGTGAAGGGACAGGGAACACCGGGGAGCTGTTTTTT. This sequence encodes CASSEGTGNTGELFF.

This chain connects TRBV5-1 to TRBJ2-1; TRBD1 is a possible D gene (5 bases). This CDR3 comprises 13 residues. Trimming took off 0 bases at V and 7 bases at J, with 8 bases between the two ends. Germline CDR1 is SGHRS and CDR2 is YFSETQ. In DNA, the CDR3 is TGCGCCAGCAGCTTGGGGCAGGGTAATGAGCAGTTCTTC. Translating gives CASSLGQGNEQFF.

The chain links TRBV14 to TRBJ1-1; D perhaps matches TRBD1 (5 bases). Trimming took off 7 bases at V and 10 bases at J, with 25 bases between the two ends. The CDR3 has 15 amino acids. CDR1 is SGHDN and CDR2 is FVKESK in the germline V gene. CDR3 nucleotide sequence: TGTGCCAGCACCCTAGGGGTGGACGGGCCCTTCGGAGCTTTCTTT. Its protein is CASTLGVDGPFGAFF.

The rearrangement links TRBV14 to TRBJ1-2; no clear D gene. With 8 bases removed from V and 2 bases from J, the gap between germline ends came to 15 bases. In germline, CDR1 is SGHDN, CDR2 FVKESK. There are 14 residues in the CDR3. In DNA form, the CDR3 reads TGTGCCAGCTCAGGACGGCCTGCGAACTATGGCTACACCTTC. It encodes CASSGRPANYGYTF.

In the case of this clone: One end of the junction varies from germline; a read error may be responsible. The chain's CDR3 is CASRRSFEQYF. CDR3 DNA: TGTGCCAGCAGGCGATCCTTCGAGCAGTACTTC. The chain is built from TRBV27 and TRBJ2-7; D is uncertain. The CDR3 loop spans 11 amino acids. Germline-derived CDR1 and CDR2 are MNHEY and SMNVEV (reference sequence).

This sequence joins TRBV5-1 and TRBJ1-2; D remains unclear. There are 15 residues in the CDR3. Germline CDR1 reads SGHRS; CDR2 reads YFSETQ. Trimming took off 0 bases at V and 2 bases at J, with 11 bases between the two ends. CDR3 in amino acids: CASSLGTPGNYGYTF. The CDR3 DNA follows: TGCGCCAGCAGCTTGGGGACCCCCGGAAACTATGGCTACACCTTC.

The V gene is TRBV27, the J gene TRBJ1-4, with D possibly being TRBD1 (5 bases). This CDR3 spans 15 amino acids. The V gene's germline CDR1 is MNHEY and CDR2 SMNVEV (reference sequence). Trimming stripped 2 bases from V and 4 bases from J, with 11 bases between. The CDR3 here is CASSLRGFRNEKLFF. CDR3 nucleotide sequence: TGTGCCAGCAGTTTAAGGGGTTTCCGTAATGAAAAACTGTTTTTT.

The J gene is TRBJ2-5, the V gene TRBV29-1, with D perhaps being TRBD1 or TRBD2 (5 bases each). Germline V lookup: CDR1 SQVTM, CDR2 ANQGSEA. CDR3 length equals 13 residues. V lost 4 bases, J lost 4 bases, and 13 bases lay in between. The CDR3 DNA sequence: TGCAGCGTTGGTGGCACTGGGGGAGAGACCCAGTACTTC. It specifies CSVGGTGGETQYF.

This CDR3 is CASGPGQGRMSYEQYF. CDR3 bases: TGTGCCAGCGGTCCGGGACAGGGGAGGATGTCCTACGAGCAGTACTTC. This chain joins TRBV5-4 and TRBJ2-7; 10 bases match TRBD1. Germline CDR1 is SGHNT and CDR2 is YYREEE (reference sequence). This CDR3 region has 16 residues. Trimming cost V 7 bases and J 1 base; bases outside gene matches: 11.

The chain joins TRBV6-5 to TRBJ2-7; TRBD1 matches 8 bases. With V trimmed by 2 bases and J by 2 bases, 5 bases remained unmatched. Germline CDR1 is MNHEY and CDR2 is SVGAGI. CDR3 length equals 15 residues. The chain's CDR3 is CASSYGDRSTYEQYF. The CDR3, as DNA: TGTGCCAGCAGTTACGGGGACAGGAGCACCTACGAGCAGTACTTC.

J is TRBJ1-4 and V is TRBV6-5, with unresolved D. CDR1 MNHEY and CDR2 SVGAGI come from the germline V gene. The CDR3 covers 12 residues. Trimming cost V 6 bases and J 10 bases, with 12 bases left between them. In DNA form, the CDR3 reads TGTGCCAGCAGCCCGGGCGGAGGAAAACTGTTTTTT. It specifies CASSPGGGKLFF.